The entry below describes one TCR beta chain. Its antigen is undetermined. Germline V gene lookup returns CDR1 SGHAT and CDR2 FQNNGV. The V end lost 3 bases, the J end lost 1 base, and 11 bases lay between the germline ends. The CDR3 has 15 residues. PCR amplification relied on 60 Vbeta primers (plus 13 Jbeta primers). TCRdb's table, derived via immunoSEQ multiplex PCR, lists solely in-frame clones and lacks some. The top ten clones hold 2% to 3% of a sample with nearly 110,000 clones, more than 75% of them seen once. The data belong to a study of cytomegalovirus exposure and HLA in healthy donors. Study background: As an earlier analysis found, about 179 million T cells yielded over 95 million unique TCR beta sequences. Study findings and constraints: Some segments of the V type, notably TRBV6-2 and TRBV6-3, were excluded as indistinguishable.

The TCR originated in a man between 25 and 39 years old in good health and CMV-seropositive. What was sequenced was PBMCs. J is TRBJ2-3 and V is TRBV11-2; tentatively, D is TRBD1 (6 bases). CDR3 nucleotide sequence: TGTGCCAGCAGCTTTCGGGACATGCGCACAGATACGCAGTATTTT. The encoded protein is CASSFRDMRTDTQYF.